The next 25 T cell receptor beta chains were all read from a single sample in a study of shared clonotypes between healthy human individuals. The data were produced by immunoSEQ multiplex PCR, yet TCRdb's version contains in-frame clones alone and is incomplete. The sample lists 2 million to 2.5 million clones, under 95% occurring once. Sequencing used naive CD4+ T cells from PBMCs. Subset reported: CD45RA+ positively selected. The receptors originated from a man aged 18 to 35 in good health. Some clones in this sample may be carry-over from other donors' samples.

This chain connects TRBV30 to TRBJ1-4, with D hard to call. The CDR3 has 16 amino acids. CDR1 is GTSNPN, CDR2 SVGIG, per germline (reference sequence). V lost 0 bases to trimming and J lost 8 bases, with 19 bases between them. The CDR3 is CAWSVAFRGRWEKLFF. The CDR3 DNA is TGTGCCTGGAGTGTAGCTTTCCGGGGTCGTTGGGAAAAACTGTTTTTT.

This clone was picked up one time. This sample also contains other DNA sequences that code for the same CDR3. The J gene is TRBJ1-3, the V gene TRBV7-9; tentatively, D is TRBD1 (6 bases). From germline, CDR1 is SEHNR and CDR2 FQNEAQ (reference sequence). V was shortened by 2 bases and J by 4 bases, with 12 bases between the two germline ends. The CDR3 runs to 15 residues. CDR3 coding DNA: TGTGCCAGCAGCTTACGAGGGGGGCCGGGAAACACCATATATTTT. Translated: CASSLRGGPGNTIYF.

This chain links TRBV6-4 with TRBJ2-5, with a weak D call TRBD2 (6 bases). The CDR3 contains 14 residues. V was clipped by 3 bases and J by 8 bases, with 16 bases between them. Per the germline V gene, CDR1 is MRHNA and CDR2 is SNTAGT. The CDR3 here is CASSESGTPGTQYF. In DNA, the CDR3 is TGTGCCAGCAGTGAATCCGGGACTCCGGGTACCCAGTACTTC.

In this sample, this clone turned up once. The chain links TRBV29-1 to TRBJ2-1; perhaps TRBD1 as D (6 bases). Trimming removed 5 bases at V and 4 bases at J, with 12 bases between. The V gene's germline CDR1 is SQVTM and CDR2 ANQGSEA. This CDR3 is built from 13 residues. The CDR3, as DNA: TGCAGCGTTAACTCCGACAGGTACAATGAGCAGTTCTTC. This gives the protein CSVNSDRYNEQFF.

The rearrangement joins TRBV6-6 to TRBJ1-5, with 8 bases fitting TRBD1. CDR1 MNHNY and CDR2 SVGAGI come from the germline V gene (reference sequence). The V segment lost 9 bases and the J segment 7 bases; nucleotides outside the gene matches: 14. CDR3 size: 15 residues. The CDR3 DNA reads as TGTGCCAGGGAAGGGGCAGGGGGCCTAGGGCAGCCCCAGCATTTT. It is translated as CAREGAGGLGQPQHF.

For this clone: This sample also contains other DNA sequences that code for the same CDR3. CDR3 DNA: TGCGCCAGCAGCTTGGGGCTACCGAACACCGGGGAGCTGTTTTTT. Its protein product is CASSLGLPNTGELFF. The gene calls are TRBV5-1 and TRBJ2-2; D is ambiguous. This CDR3 contains 15 residues. Trimming removed 0 bases from V and 0 bases from J, with 6 bases in between. Germline-derived CDR1 and CDR2 are SGHRS and YFSETQ.

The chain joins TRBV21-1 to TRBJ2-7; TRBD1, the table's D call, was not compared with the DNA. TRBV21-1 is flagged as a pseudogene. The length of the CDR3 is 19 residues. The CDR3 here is CASSKGRERGTGDYYEQYF. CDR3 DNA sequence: TGTGCCAGCAGCAAAGGTCGCGAGAGGGGGACAGGGGACTATTACGAGCAGTACTTC.

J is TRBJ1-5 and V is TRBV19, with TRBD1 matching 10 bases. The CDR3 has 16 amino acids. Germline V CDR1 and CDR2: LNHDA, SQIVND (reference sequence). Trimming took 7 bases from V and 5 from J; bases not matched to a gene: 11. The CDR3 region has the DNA TGTGCCAGTATTCCTCCGCGCGGGACAGGGGATCAGCCCCAGCATTTT. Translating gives CASIPPRGTGDQPQHF.

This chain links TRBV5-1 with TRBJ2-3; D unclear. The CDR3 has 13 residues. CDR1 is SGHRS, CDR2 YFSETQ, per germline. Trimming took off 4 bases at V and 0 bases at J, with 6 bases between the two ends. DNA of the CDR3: TGCGCCAGCAGCGCGGCCAGCACAGATACGCAGTATTTT. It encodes CASSAASTDTQYF.

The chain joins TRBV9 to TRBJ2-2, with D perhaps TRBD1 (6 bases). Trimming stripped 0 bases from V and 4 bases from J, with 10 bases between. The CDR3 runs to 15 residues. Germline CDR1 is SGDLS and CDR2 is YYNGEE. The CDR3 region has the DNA TGTGCCAGCAGCGTAGTGTGGGACACCACCGGGGAGCTGTTTTTT. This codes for CASSVVWDTTGELFF.

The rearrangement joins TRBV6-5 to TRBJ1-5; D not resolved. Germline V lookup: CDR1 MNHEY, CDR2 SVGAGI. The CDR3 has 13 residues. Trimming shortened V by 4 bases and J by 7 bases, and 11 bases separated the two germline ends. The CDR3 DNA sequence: TGTGCCAGCAGTTTCGATAGGGAACAGCCCCAGCATTTT. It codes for CASSFDREQPQHF.

CDR3 sequence: CASSNLPREKLFF. CDR3 DNA sequence: TGCGCCAGCAGTAACCTCCCCCGGGAAAAACTGTTTTTT. The chain combines TRBV5-1 with TRBJ1-4; no clear D gene. CDR1 is SGHRS, CDR2 YFSETQ, per germline. V lost 5 bases to trimming and J lost 8 bases, with 13 bases between them. The CDR3 runs to 13 residues.

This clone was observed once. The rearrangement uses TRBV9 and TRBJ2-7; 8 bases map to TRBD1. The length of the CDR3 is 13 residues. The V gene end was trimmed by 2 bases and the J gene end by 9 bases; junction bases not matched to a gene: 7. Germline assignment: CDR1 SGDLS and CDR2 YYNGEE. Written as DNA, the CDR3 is TGTGCCAGCAGCGTCATTGGGACAGGTATGCAGTACTTC. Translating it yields CASSVIGTGMQYF.

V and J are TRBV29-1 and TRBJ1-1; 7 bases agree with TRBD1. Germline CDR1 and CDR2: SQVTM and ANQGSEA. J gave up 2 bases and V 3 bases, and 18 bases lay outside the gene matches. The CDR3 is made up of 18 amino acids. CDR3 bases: TGCAGCGTTGACCCAAGGAAGTGGACAGGCAACACCAACACTGAAGCTTTCTTT. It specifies CSVDPRKWTGNTNTEAFF. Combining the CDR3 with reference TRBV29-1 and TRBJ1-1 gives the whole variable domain SAVISQKPSRDICQRGTSLTIQCQVDSQVTMMFWYRQQPGQSLTLIATANQGSEATYESGFVIDKFPISRPNLTFSTLTVSNMSPEDSSIYLCSVDPRKWTGNTNTEAFFGQGTRLTVV.

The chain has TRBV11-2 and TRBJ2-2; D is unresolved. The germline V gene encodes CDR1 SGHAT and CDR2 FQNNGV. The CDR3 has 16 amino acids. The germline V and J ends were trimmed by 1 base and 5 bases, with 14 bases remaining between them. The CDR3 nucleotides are TGTGCCAGCAGCTTAGTCGAGCTGGCGATTACCGGGGAGCTGTTTTTT. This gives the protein CASSLVELAITGELFF.

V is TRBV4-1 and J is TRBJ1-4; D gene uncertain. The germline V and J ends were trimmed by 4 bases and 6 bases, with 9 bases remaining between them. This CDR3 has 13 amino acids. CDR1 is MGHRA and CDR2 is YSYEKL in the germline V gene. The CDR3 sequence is CASSRPRDEKLFF. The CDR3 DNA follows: TGCGCCAGCAGCCGACCGCGTGATGAAAAACTGTTTTTT.

The CDR3 is CASSDARSGRAGETQYF. CDR3 DNA sequence: TGTGCCAGCAGCGACGCTAGGAGCGGGAGGGCCGGGGAGACCCAGTACTTC. The rearrangement links TRBV5-4 to TRBJ2-5, with TRBD2 matching 10 bases. The CDR3 spans 17 residues. Germline values: CDR1 SGHNT, CDR2 YYREEE (reference sequence). J was trimmed by 5 bases and V by 4 bases; bases with no gene match: 14.

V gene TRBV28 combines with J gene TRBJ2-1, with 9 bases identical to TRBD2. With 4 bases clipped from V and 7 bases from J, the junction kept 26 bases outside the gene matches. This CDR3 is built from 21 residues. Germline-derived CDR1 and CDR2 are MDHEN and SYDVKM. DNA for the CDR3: TGTGCCAGCAGTTCCCCGCTAGGTAGCGGGAGTAGCGGGAGAGGAAGGAATGAGCAGTTCTTC. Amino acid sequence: CASSSPLGSGSSGRGRNEQFF.

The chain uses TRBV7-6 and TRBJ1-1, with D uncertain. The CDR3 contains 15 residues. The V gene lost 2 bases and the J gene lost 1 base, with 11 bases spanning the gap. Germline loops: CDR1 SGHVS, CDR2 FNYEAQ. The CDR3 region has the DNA TGTGCCAGCAGCTTAAGGCCGGCTACGAACACTGAAGCTTTCTTT. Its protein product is CASSLRPATNTEAFF.

The CDR3 DNA reads TGTGCCAGCAGCCCTGAGCGGACGGGCACTGAAGCTTTCTTT. It translates to CASSPERTGTEAFF. V and J are TRBV2 and TRBJ1-1, with D unclear. Germline V gives CDR1 SNHLY, CDR2 FYNNEI. CDR3 length: 14 amino acids. V lost 6 bases to trimming and J lost 4 bases, with 15 bases between them.

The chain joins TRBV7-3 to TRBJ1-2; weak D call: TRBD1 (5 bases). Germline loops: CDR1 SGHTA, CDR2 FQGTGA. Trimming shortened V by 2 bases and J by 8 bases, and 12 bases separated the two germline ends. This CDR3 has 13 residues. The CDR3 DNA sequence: TGTGCCAGCAGCTTAGAGGGGCGCAGGGGCTACACCTTC. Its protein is CASSLEGRRGYTF. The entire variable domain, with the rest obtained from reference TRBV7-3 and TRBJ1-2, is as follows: GAGVSQTPSNKVTEKGKYVELRCDPISGHTALYWYRQSLGQGPEFLIYFQGTGAADDSGLPNDRFFAVRPEGSVSTLKIQRTERGDSAVYLCASSLEGRRGYTFGSGTRLTVV.

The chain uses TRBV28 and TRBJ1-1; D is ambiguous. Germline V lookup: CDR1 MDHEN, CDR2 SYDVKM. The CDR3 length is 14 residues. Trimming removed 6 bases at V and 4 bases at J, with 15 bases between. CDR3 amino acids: CASRPGWSGTEAFF. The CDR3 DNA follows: TGTGCCAGCAGGCCGGGCTGGTCGGGCACTGAAGCTTTCTTT.

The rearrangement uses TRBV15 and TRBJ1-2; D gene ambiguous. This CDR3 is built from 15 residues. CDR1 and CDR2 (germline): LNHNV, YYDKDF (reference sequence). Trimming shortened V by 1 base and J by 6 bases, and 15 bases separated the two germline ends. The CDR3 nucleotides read TGTGCCACCAGCAGAGTAGTTCAGAGACCCAATGGCTACACCTTC. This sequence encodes CATSRVVQRPNGYTF.

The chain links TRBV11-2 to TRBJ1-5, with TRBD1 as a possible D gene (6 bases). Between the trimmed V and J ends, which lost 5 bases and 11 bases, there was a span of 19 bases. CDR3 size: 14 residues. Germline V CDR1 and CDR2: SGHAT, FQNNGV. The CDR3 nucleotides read TGTGCCAGCAGCCGTAGACAGGTTTTAAAGGCCCAGCATTTT. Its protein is CASSRRQVLKAQHF.

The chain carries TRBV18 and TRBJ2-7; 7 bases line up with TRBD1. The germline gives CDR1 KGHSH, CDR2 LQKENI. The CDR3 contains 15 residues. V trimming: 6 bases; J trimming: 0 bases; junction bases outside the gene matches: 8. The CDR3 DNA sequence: TGTGCCAGCTCGGCAGGGGGTATGGACTCCTACGAGCAGTACTTC. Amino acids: CASSAGGMDSYEQYF.